The clone carrying this TCR beta chain was recorded many times. No antigen is known for it. This entry belongs to a study of human T cells and chemical hapten exposure. About the research overall: It was small differences in pooled library volume that mainly caused per-sample TCR yields to vary.

This CDR3 comprises 16 residues. Germline V CDR1 and CDR2: MDHEN, SYDVKM. V shed 2 bases, J shed 4 bases, and the junction held 3 bases outside the gene matches. Stated time point: patch test 3, about 24 weeks after DPC sensitization. Treatment indicated: therapeutic diphenylcyclopropenone sensitization with weekly scalp DPC. Before extraction, the whole blood was not fractionated, and total RNA was taken from it. In TCRdb, the RACE reads were re-called with MiXCR into one record per CDR3 protein. The repertoire holds roughly 64,000 distinct CDR3 sequences, with roughly 11% as singletons. Whole-study results and caveats: With regard to DPC sensitization, TCRs above 1 in 1000 frequency did not change.

The clonotype originates from a woman aged 25 to 45 with alopecia areata. Some clones in this sample may be carry-over from other donors' samples. The rearrangement links TRBV28 to TRBJ2-1, with TRBD2 matching 12 bases. This material consisted of whole blood, taken in connection with sensitization to the hapten diphenylcyclopropenone (DPC). This CDR3 reads CASSLRLAGAYNEQFF. The CDR3 coding sequence is TGTGCCAGCAGTTTAAGACTAGCGGGGGCATACAATGAGCAGTTCTTC.